This T cell receptor beta chain is from a study of T-cell memory formation after mild COVID-19. General observations from the study: A second wave expanding day 15 to 37 was CD4+-biased; contracting clones were balanced. The SARS-CoV-2 specificity of second-wave clones reaching peak at day 37 remained unverified. Mainly CM and EM harbored the contracting CD4+ clones; mainly EMRA harbored the CD8+ ones.

This clonotype was seen a handful of times. Its target is unknown. Germline CDR1 ENHRY, CDR2 SYGVKD. CDR3 length: 17 residues. The V and J ends lost 7 bases and 0 bases, in that order; junction bases with no gene match: 12. Amplification by 5'RACE using constant-segment primers produced TCR alpha and TCR beta cDNA libraries that carried sample barcodes and UMIs. TCRdb re-called the 5' RACE reads with MiXCR, one entry per CDR3 protein. The sample yields 200,000 to 300,000 distinct CDR3 sequences, approximately 15% seen once. Material for sequencing was PBMCs or a T cell subset sorted from them (not recorded which). The rearrangement joins TRBV10-3 to TRBJ2-3; TRBD2 matches at 8 bases. The TCR comes from a man aged 18 to 29 who had mild COVID-19 (a few samples of this study predate the infection). Cell type and time point are not known. This chain's CDR3 is CAINRDGGATSTDTQYF. The CDR3 DNA is TGTGCCATCAACCGTGACGGGGGGGCCACTAGCACAGATACGCAGTATTTT.